A few counts support the clone carrying this T cell receptor (beta chain). Its antigen is currently unknown. Libraries were prepared by immunoSEQ multiplex PCR; TCRdb keeps only in-frame clonotypes and omits some of them. Here the sample spans about 49,000 clones, around 77% being singletons. These data originate in a study of radiotherapy plus CTLA-4 blockade in lung cancer. The study, taken as a whole, reports: In blood, after radiotherapy plus ipilimumab, tumor-derived TCR clones expanded. Interferon-beta and early blood T cell clone dynamics reportedly predicted response best.

This CDR3 is built from 14 residues. V shed 4 bases, J shed 0 bases, and the junction held 0 bases outside the gene matches. The germline V gene encodes CDR1 SGHTA and CDR2 FQGNSA. This clonotype originated in a human donor with non-small cell lung cancer who had stable disease on radiotherapy plus ipilimumab. The sequenced sample was peripheral blood, obtained from a patient treated with radiotherapy plus ipilimumab. The rearrangement joins TRBV7-2 to TRBJ2-7; 10 bases agree with TRBD2. The CDR3 nucleotides are TGTGCCAGCAGCTCTAGCGGGAGCTCCTACGAGCAGTACTTC. It encodes CASSSSGSSYEQYF.